The next 9 T cell receptor beta chains were all read from a single sample in a study of blood T cells in healthy people across ages. Then a second PCR, running about 6 to 12 cycles, was carried out with a sample-barcoded 5' primer and a J-beta primer mix. One entry per CDR3 protein results from TCRdb running MiXCR on the 5' RACE reads. The sample records 1,800,000 or so distinct CDR3 sequences, 35% to 50% being singletons. The sequencing sample was made of blood. Receptors originate from a human donor in good health.

This chain links TRBV4-2 with TRBJ2-5; D may be TRBD2 (7 bases). The ends were cut back, 0 bases at V and 1 base at J, with 15 bases in the middle. CDR3 size: 17 residues. The germline V gene encodes CDR1 LGHNA and CDR2 YNFKEQ. The CDR3 loop reads CASSQELIGGGQETQYF. CDR3 DNA: TGTGCCAGCAGCCAAGAACTCATAGGGGGGGGCCAAGAGACCCAGTACTTC.

The chain joins TRBV9 to TRBJ2-1; the D gene could be TRBD1 or TRBD2 (5 bases each). CDR1 and CDR2 from the germline V gene are SGDLS and YYNGEE. The CDR3 is 12 amino acids. Trimming pared 2 bases from V and 9 bases from J, leaving 9 bases between. Here the CDR3 reads CASSVGESEQFF. DNA of the CDR3: TGTGCCAGCAGCGTGGGGGAAAGTGAGCAGTTCTTC.

This clonotype was counted between two and nine times. The chain combines TRBV20-1 with TRBJ2-1; TRBD1 matches 7 bases. CDR1 and CDR2 from the germline V gene are DFQATT and SNEGSKA (reference sequence). The junction had 2 bases not matched to a gene; V was cut back by 1 base and J by 2 bases. The CDR3 extends over 14 amino acids. This CDR3 reads CSARVGGTYNEQFF. The CDR3 nucleotides read TGCAGTGCTAGAGTAGGGGGCACCTACAATGAGCAGTTCTTC.

With regard to this clonotype: A single base separates this from a much larger clone, so it may be a read error. The gene calls are TRBV20-1 and TRBJ2-1; no firm D call. Germline CDR1 reads DFQATT; CDR2 reads SNEGSKA (reference sequence). The CDR3 length is 17 residues. CDR3 protein: CGARELLKGFGYNEQFF. In nucleotides, the CDR3 is TGCGGTGCTAGAGAATTGTTGAAAGGTTTCGGCTACAATGAGCAGTTCTTC.

The chain recombines TRBV2 with TRBJ2-7; 7 bases fit TRBD2. Germline V gene data show CDR1 as SNHLY and CDR2 as FYNNEI. J lost 4 bases, V lost 6 bases, and 9 bases had no gene match. The CDR3 is 14 residues long. The chain's CDR3 is CASRRGGRGYEQYF. CDR3 bases: TGTGCCAGCAGGCGAGGCGGGAGAGGATACGAGCAGTACTTC.

The CDR3 nucleotides are TGTGCCAGCAGCTTAGTCCCCGGGGGCGATTCCCTCACAGATACGCAGTATTTT. Translation gives CASSLVPGGDSLTDTQYF. The chain recombines TRBV7-2 with TRBJ2-3; TRBD1 or TRBD2 may be the D gene (6 bases each). V lost 1 base, J lost 2 bases, and 19 bases lay in between. CDR3 length: 18 amino acids. The V gene's germline CDR1 is SGHTA and CDR2 FQGNSA.

The chain employs TRBV20-1 and TRBJ2-1, with TRBD2 matching over 9 bases. The CDR3 has 14 residues. The trim removed 7 bases at V and 7 bases at J, leaving 11 bases unmatched. Looked up from germline, CDR1 is DFQATT and CDR2 is SNEGSKA (reference sequence). The CDR3 spells CSGLSSSGENEQFF. Here the CDR3 DNA reads TGCAGTGGCTTGTCGTCTAGCGGGGAGAATGAGCAGTTCTTC.

The rearrangement joins TRBV3-1 to TRBJ2-5; the D gene is possibly TRBD2 (6 bases). Germline values: CDR1 LGHDT, CDR2 YNNKEL (reference sequence). The germline V and J ends were trimmed by 1 base and 4 bases, with 16 bases remaining between them. The CDR3 extends over 16 amino acids. The CDR3 loop reads CASSQGSKAGLETQYF. The CDR3 bases are TGTGCCAGCAGCCAAGGTTCAAAGGCGGGGCTAGAGACCCAGTACTTC.

The genes are TRBV6-6 and TRBJ1-2, with D hard to call. The germline CDR1 and CDR2 sequences are MNHNY and SVGAGI (reference sequence). The CDR3 spans 12 residues. Trimming left V 2 bases short and J 6 bases short, with 7 bases between. Here the CDR3 reads CASSYPRDGYTF. In DNA, the CDR3 is TGTGCCAGCAGTTACCCTCGCGATGGCTACACCTTC.